Here is one TCR beta chain with its context. Its antigen is not known. PCR used 60 Vbeta primers and 13 Jbeta primers. Data came from immunoSEQ multiplex PCR; TCRdb stores just in-frame clones and leaves some out. In the table there are about 150,000 clones, around 79% of which are singletons. This sample is part of a study of cytomegalovirus exposure and HLA in healthy donors. Study-wide results and limits: Evidence from a later analysis indicated that most CMV-associated TCR beta chains looked HLA-restricted.

V dropped 2 bases and J dropped 7; count of bases not matched to a gene: 4. The CDR3 runs to 15 residues. Germline V gene data show CDR1 as MNHEY and CDR2 as SVGAGI. The TCR was taken from a man in his fifties in good health and CMV-seropositive. The rearrangement joins TRBV6-5 to TRBJ2-1; 11 nucleotides match TRBD2. Specimen: PBMCs. CDR3 loop: CASSYTSGRRNEQFF. The CDR3 DNA sequence: TGTGCCAGCAGTTACACTAGCGGGAGAAGAAATGAGCAGTTCTTC.